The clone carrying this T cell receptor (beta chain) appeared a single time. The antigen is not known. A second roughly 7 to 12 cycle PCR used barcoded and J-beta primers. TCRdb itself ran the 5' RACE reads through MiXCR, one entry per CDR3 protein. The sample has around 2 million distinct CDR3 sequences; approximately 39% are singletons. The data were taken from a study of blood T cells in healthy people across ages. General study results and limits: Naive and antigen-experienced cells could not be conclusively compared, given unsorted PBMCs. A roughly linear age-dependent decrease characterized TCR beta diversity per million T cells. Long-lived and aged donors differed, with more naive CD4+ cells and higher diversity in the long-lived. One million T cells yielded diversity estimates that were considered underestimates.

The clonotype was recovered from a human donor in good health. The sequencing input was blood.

The CDR3 protein is CASSPLIYNEQFF. DNA of the CDR3: TGTGCCAGCAGTCCCCTGATCTACAATGAGCAGTTCTTC. This chain joins TRBV12-3 or TRBV12-4 and TRBJ2-1, with D hard to call. V gave up 5 bases and J gave up 3 bases, with 8 bases separating them. The CDR3 consists of 13 residues.